This TCR beta chain was recorded in a study of cytomegalovirus exposure and HLA in healthy donors. Study findings and constraints: HLA alleles showed associations with some 17,000 TCR beta sequences in a later analysis, at a 0.05 false discovery rate. Immune exposure information available was restricted to CMV serostatus. A list of approximately 160 TCR beta chains associated with cytomegalovirus was given.

Trimming took off 1 base at V and 8 bases at J, with 14 bases between the two ends. There are 14 residues in the CDR3. Looked up from germline, CDR1 is MDHEN and CDR2 is SYDVKM. Remarks on this clone: Its antigen is undetermined.

With 60 Vbeta and 13 Jbeta primers, the PCR was carried out. Study processing details: An analysis performed later counted 72 million or so unique TCR beta chains (roughly 10 million of them shared). Profiled with immunoSEQ multiplex PCR; TCRdb holds only in-frame clones, not every one. V, J and clone size are taken as reported in that table, and D and trimming were inferred from the DNA itself. The data hold fewer than 100,000 clones, with around 84% observed a single time. The gene calls are TRBV28 and TRBJ1-2; D might be TRBD1 (5 bases). Sequenced material: PBMCs. This TCR was sampled from a woman aged 40 to 50 in good health and CMV-seropositive. The CDR3 reads CASSLSFGAGGYTF. The CDR3 DNA follows: TGTGCCAGCAGTTTATCCTTTGGGGCGGGGGGCTACACCTTC.